The rows below give T cell receptor beta chains drawn from one sample of a study of T cell repertoires in cytomegalovirus infection. In TCRdb, the reads were re-called with MiXCR into one record per CDR3 protein. Altogether approximately 500,000 distinct CDR3 sequences are present, approximately 10% being singletons, with the ten largest covering about a tenth. Sequencing was carried out using PBMCs. The receptor source for this set is a human donor in good health (CMV status not recorded). Some clones in this sample may be carry-over from other donors' samples. The CDR3 runs from the conserved cysteine through the conserved F or W.

j_gene,v_gene,CDR3aa
TRBJ2-4,TRBV3-1,CASSPGTWGNIQYF
TRBJ2-2,TRBV28,CASSSTFRAGVETGELFF
TRBJ1-4,TRBV20-1,CSASDRGSSEKLFF
TRBJ2-3,TRBV4-1,CASSQGLAGAFTDTQYF
TRBJ1-1,TRBV7-8,CASSPPGVGGRGNTEAFF
TRBJ2-1,TRBV6-1,CASSEYRTRGDEQFF
TRBJ2-1,TRBV20-1,CSARSGRGGNEQFF
TRBJ1-2,TRBV2,CASSGQYYGYTF
TRBJ2-5,TRBV27,CASSPTSGRTQETQYF
TRBJ1-1,TRBV7-6,CASSLAAGGAGTEAFF
TRBJ1-5,TRBV12-3/TRBV12-4,CASSQDSNQPQHF
TRBJ1-1,TRBV29-1,CSVETNTEAFF
TRBJ2-1,TRBV10-3,CATGGRESSYNEQFF
TRBJ2-1,TRBV18,CASSRTSGSVSYNEQFF
TRBJ2-7,TRBV12-3/TRBV12-4,CASSFTTGRDEQYF
TRBJ1-2,TRBV12-3/TRBV12-4,CASSFRPLEGYTF
TRBJ2-2,TRBV5-1,CASRGTGPTGELFF
TRBJ2-7,TRBV7-9,CASTREGTIPYEQYF
TRBJ1-2,TRBV19,CASSIGAAGYTF
TRBJ2-2,TRBV9,CASSASIGTLNTGELFF
TRBJ2-7,TRBV3-1,CASSQNSGKQYEQYF
TRBJ1-2,TRBV7-9,CASSSTSHYGYTF
TRBJ1-1,TRBV5-6,CASSLGTKSTEAFF
TRBJ1-1,TRBV4-1,CASSQGDRGLEAFF
TRBJ1-4,TRBV28,CASSFRETGVNEKLFF
TRBJ1-5,TRBV7-2,CASSKPGNHQPQHF
TRBJ2-1,TRBV19,CASSMGSGLAGFSIHEQFF
TRBJ2-3,TRBV7-9,CASSSPLERGGKSDTQYF
TRBJ1-3,TRBV7-8,CASSPLDSHGNTIYF
TRBJ2-7,TRBV7-8,CASSKTGQFQGASYEQYF
TRBJ2-3,TRBV11-3,CASSLDSGTEDGTDTQYF
TRBJ2-1,TRBV11-1,CASSSGGALEQFF
TRBJ2-7,TRBV7-9,CASSLGAGEEQYF
TRBJ1-2,TRBV5-1,CASSFGVFRGHYGYSF
TRBJ1-4,TRBV14,CASSQLKGRGEKLFF
TRBJ2-7,TRBV6-5,CASSYSPRGQIYEQYF
TRBJ2-5,TRBV4-1,CASSQDGTGETQYF
TRBJ2-2,TRBV12-3/TRBV12-4,CASLMSGAGELFF
TRBJ1-6,TRBV10-3,CAISVQLDSPLHF
TRBJ2-1,TRBV7-3,CASTKRVGSDEQFF
TRBJ2-1,TRBV11-3,CASSDERGNNEQFF
TRBJ1-6,TRBV25-1,CASSESNRVTSPLHF
TRBJ2-1,TRBV28,CASTVTAGGPYNEQFF
TRBJ2-3,TRBV11-3,CASSLAGTSGDRTDTQYF
TRBJ2-4,TRBV7-9,CASSLEGARGNIQYF
TRBJ2-1,TRBV29-1,CSVELTEREWNEQFF
TRBJ2-7,TRBV12-3/TRBV12-4,CASGPSPVPYEQYF
TRBJ1-6,TRBV28,CASSSRGGPSSPLHF
TRBJ1-1,TRBV7-9,CASSFGTGQDTEAFF
TRBJ2-2,TRBV9,CASSPGGYLAGGDGELFF
TRBJ1-5,TRBV15,CATSRYRGNQPQHF
TRBJ1-4,TRBV7-8,CASSLAQAKLFF
TRBJ1-2,TRBV7-2,CASSSGMNYGYTF
TRBJ2-7,TRBV29-1,CSVVLAGGREQYF
TRBJ2-7,TRBV28,CASITGTSFYEQYF
TRBJ1-2,TRBV19,CASRTRRRSGYTF
TRBJ2-5,TRBV18,CASSRDRGLLDGTSGEKTQYF
TRBJ2-1,TRBV5-1,CASSPRFSSNEQFF
TRBJ1-1,TRBV7-6,CASSLAVGTGVMNTEAFF